This T cell receptor beta chain was captured by sequencing in a study of monozygotic twins with inflammatory bowel disease. Study-wide findings and caveats: Healthy co-twins exceeded IBD patients in TCRbeta diversity as measured by inverse Simpson.

Each UMI, carrying a 6-nucleotide sample barcode, came from template switching. TCRdb reprocessed the 5' RACE reads and reports one entry per CDR3 protein, with no DNA. In all, the sample yields around 150,000 distinct CDR3 sequences. About this clonotype itself: Its antigen is still unknown.

This CDR3 comprises 19 residues. CDR1 LGHDT and CDR2 YNNKEL come from the germline V gene (reference sequence). With no T cell sorting beforehand, total RNA was isolated from whole blood. The sample comprised blood. This TCR was recovered from a human donor with ulcerative colitis or Crohn's disease, or a healthy co-twin of an affected twin (not recorded which). The rearrangement joins TRBV3-1 to TRBJ2-6; TCRdb gives TRBD1 as the D gene, but with no DNA this cannot be confirmed. The chain's CDR3 is CASSAILGQGSSGANVLTF.